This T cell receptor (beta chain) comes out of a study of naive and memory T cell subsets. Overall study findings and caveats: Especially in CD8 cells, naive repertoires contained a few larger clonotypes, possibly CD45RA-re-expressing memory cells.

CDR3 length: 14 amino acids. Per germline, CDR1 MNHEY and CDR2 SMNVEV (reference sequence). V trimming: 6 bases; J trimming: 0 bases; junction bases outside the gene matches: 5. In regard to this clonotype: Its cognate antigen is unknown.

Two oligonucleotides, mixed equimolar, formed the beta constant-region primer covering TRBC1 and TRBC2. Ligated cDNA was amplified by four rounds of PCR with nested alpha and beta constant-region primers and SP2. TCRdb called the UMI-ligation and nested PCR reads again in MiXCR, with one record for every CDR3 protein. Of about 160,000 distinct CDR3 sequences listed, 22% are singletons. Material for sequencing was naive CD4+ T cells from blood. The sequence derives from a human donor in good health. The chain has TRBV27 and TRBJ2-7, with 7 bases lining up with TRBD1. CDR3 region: CASRDRESSYEQYF. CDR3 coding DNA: TGTGCCAGCAGAGACAGGGAGAGCTCCTACGAGCAGTACTTC.